This entry is about one TCR beta chain. The antigen this receptor binds is unknown. The sample holds no much larger clone one base away, and base qualities are not on file. The library was obtained by the immunoSEQ multiplex PCR assay. The multiplex PCR relied on a mix of 60 forward primers for TCR Vbeta segments and 13 reverse primers for TCR Jbeta segments. A multiplex PCR assay on genomic DNA amplified the CDR3 region of rearranged TCR beta genes. On the Illumina HiSeq System, the amplified TCR beta libraries were sequenced as 87-base-pair reads. As for the original processing: In a later analysis, some 80 million unique TCR beta chains were counted across the 650 to 750 repertoires, and around 10 million of these chains were shared by at least two donors. To remove PCR and sequencing errors, raw reads were error-corrected and collapsed into unique sequences using a nearest-neighbor algorithm that merged closely related sequences. Alignment of CDR3 sequences to IMGT reference sequences was used to assign V, D and J gene segments. For a sequence to be retained, a match of at least six nucleotides was required to both a V gene segment and a J gene segment. A rearrangement was called productive if the CDR3 had no stop codons and remained in frame with V and J, and every other rearrangement was called non-productive. CDR3 was defined by IMGT convention, running from the second conserved V-encoded cysteine to the conserved J-encoded phenylalanine. The earlier analysis of fewer than 750 of the donors excluded sequences that lacked an unambiguous match to a single V gene segment. An earlier analysis of some 610 of the donors called V segments functional above 56.7% productive rearrangements and segregating when the between-donor standard deviation exceeded 5%. A statistical classification framework was developed to diagnose cytomegalovirus status using the catalog of TCR beta chain sequences. A later analysis assigned V and J genes by comparing TCR nucleotide sequences with IMGT/GENE-DB human TR gene sequences. The TCRdist pipeline was used in a later analysis to assign CDR3 sequences and most-parsimonious VDJ recombination scenarios. A later analysis defined each TCR beta chain by its CDR3 amino acid sequence plus V-gene family, and excluded reads lacking a unique V-gene family. In a later analysis, 450 to 600 highly shared, low-generation-probability nucleotide sequences were removed to address suspected cross-contamination and a sequencing artifact. In a later analysis, a clonal expansion index for each public chain was calculated from normalized within-repertoire ranks of inferred template counts. In a later analysis, generation probabilities were computed using a VDJ recombination model fitted to out-of-frame rearrangements, and the results were checked against IGoR. In a later analysis, TCR-TCR, TCR-HLA and TCR-CMV co-occurrence was scored with hypergeometric tests, and a repertoire-size bias correction was applied to TCR pairs. False discovery rates were estimated in a later analysis by permuting HLA or CMV assignments 20 times. A later analysis grouped co-occurring TCRs with DBSCAN, adding TCRdist sequence similarity when clustering within HLA-allele-positive subsets. Repertoires with fewer than 30,000 or more than 120,000 public chains were left out of co-occurrence clustering, as were four to six repertoires with anomalous nucleotide sharing. TCRdb mirrors the immuneACCESS table, restricted to in-frame sequences. Some clones are absent from its copies; in checked studies, under half trace to an unresolved V gene, and the reason for the others is unknown. The V and J calls and clone size come from that table; D and trimming were worked out from the DNA. The sample contains over 95,000 clones, just under 75% of them found a single time. The ten biggest clones cover 2% to 2.5% of the sample.

The sample originates from a study of cytomegalovirus exposure and HLA in healthy donors listed by TCRdb under 2017. As for the study more broadly: According to an earlier analysis of a few hundred of the donors, 150 million to 200 million T cells yielded 90 million to 140 million unique TCR beta sequences and 276 Gb of sequence data. An early release that covered around 590 HLA-typed donors contained approximately 300 gigabases of sequencing data and tens of millions of unique TCR sequences. Of the 350 to 450 genotyped donors, roughly 76% were placed in the genetic ancestry cluster associated with self-reported Caucasian donors. The study aimed to test whether cataloging public T cell receptors could reveal signatures of past pathogen exposure. The study used immunosequencing to profile the T cell repertoires of more than 650 subjects and linked those repertoires to cytomegalovirus serostatus. Besides the first cohort of 500 to 700 subjects, a separate validation cohort made up of 120 different subjects was used. The study combined high-throughput TCR immunosequencing, statistical association of individual TCRs with disease status, and machine learning to predict cytomegalovirus infection status. To study patterns of TCR occurrence, a later analysis re-analyzed previously published TCR beta repertoires from 650 to 750 donors and added high-resolution HLA genotyping. Rather than drawing on any new phenotypic data, the later analysis identified candidate immune exposures from TCR beta sequences and the way those sequences occurred across donors. An earlier analysis of a few hundred of the donors applied high-throughput TCR beta sequencing to assess whether each TCR beta V gene segment acted as functional or pseudogenic. Donor age, sex, ethnicity and CMV serostatus were compiled alongside the repertoire data. A later genetic analysis took genome-wide SNP genotypes for about 55% of the 666 donors and used that subset as a discovery cohort. All discovery cohort repertoires had been generated using a single sequencing platform. Class I and class II HLA loci were covered by the typing at four-digit resolution. The number of donors typed differed by locus, with 629-630 for A, B, C, DRB1 and DQB1, roughly 520 for DQA1, 600 to 610 for DPA1, and 400 to 490 for DPB1. Five DR-DQ haplotypes were treated as single units for association and clustering because of strong linkage in the cohort. Across some 400 genotyped donors of the cohort, an average of about 220,000 unique TCR beta nucleotide sequences per donor were sequenced, and 15% to 20% of those sequences were non-productive. General findings and caveats noted by the study authors: The presence/absence analyses assumed that sequencing depth was roughly uniform across donors, and that assumption may not be true. The 87-base-pair reads could not distinguish some IMGT-functional V segments, including TRBV6-2 and TRBV6-3, so those segments were excluded. Most TCR sequences were observed very rarely across donors, whereas some public TCRs were present in many individuals. The earlier analysis of 587 of the donors excluded over 15 rarely observed V segments, including chromosome 9 orphons, because counts were too low. The only immune exposure information available for the cohort was CMV serostatus. Only TCR beta chains were sequenced in this cohort, and the absence of alpha or paired-chain data limited detectable features. The sequencing pipeline was judged likely to have produced a cluster of highly shared sequence variants as a technical artifact. Linkage disequilibrium might explain the correlated functional status among segregating V segments, but an unknown experimental factor could not be ruled out. It was suggested by the authors that the approach could potentially be generalized to other disease states and immunological phenotypes. Specific HLA alleles were associated with some 15,000 TCR beta sequences at a false discovery rate of 0.05 in a later analysis. According to a later analysis, TCR association rates differed among HLA loci, with DRB1 alleles showing the most associated TCRs and HLA-C alleles showing the fewest. Because HLA typing was missing for some donors at each locus, association tests included only the typed subset. The study listed 150 to 200 TCR beta chains as associated with cytomegalovirus. When HLA alleles, especially DR and DQ, strongly co-occurred, attributing TCR associations to individual alleles was difficult. Several of the top co-occurrence clusters appeared to be linked to parvovirus B19, influenza, CMV and Epstein-Barr virus, according to a later analysis. In vitro tests confirmed that a few of the cytomegalovirus-associated TCR beta chains recognize cytomegalovirus antigens. In a later analysis, HLA-associated TCR beta chains were found to be more clonally expanded and to have lower generation probabilities than equally common non-associated chains. In a later genetic analysis, fewer N-insertions in productive TCRs were reported among donors in an Asian-associated ancestry cluster than the approximately 710-donor mean. In an earlier analysis of 450 to 750 of the donors, most TCR beta V segments appeared in productive rearrangements about 87% or about 30% of the time, broadly matching IMGT annotations. According to a later analysis, most CMV-associated TCR beta chains appeared to be HLA-restricted, and the HLA associations seemed to be driven largely by CMV exposure. A further reported finding was that TCR beta sequences accurately predicted the HLA-A and HLA-B alleles for most subjects in the first cohort. A later genetic analysis associated a missense DCLRE1C variant with V-gene and J-gene trimming of TCR beta chains, and an independent cohort replicated the association. Cytomegalovirus status was reported to be diagnosed by the classifier with high specificity and sensitivity in both the original and validation cohorts.

V has 5 bases trimmed and J has 5 bases trimmed; junction bases matching no gene number 12. The cysteine opens and the phenylalanine closes a CDR3 of 16 amino acids. The DNA shown is the 48-base CDR3, in frame from base 1. The germline V gene supplies CDR1 MDHEN and CDR2 SYDVKM. The cohort comprised around 690 healthy bone marrow donors. Cohort members were all nominally healthy when sampled, although unrecorded immune exposures were likely present. Of the approximately 620 cohort members, about 290 had a positive CMV serostatus and about 350 had a negative one, while no CMV serostatus was recorded for the donor. A peripheral blood sample was collected from each donor, and TCR beta sequencing was performed on peripheral blood mononuclear cells. The Qiagen DNeasy Blood Extraction Kit was used to extract genomic DNA from the blood cell samples.

Source material: PBMCs. This clonotype was sampled from a human donor in good health. In this chain, TRBV28 is recombined with TRBJ1-2; 9 bases in between match TRBD1. The sequenced DNA is TGTGCCAGCAGTATACTTGAACAGGGGGCGAGTTATGGCTACACCTTC. It codes for CASSILEQGASYGYTF.